One and the same sample provided the 7 T cell receptor beta chains below, sequenced in a study of early T cells in non-severe SARS-CoV-2 infection. MiXCR was run by TCRdb on the 5' RACE reads, yielding one entry per CDR3 protein. The sample holds 75,000 to 90,000 distinct CDR3 sequences, 8.5% to 12% seen once. Sequencing was performed on whole blood, taken at baseline. The receptors were gathered from an adult who was a healthcare worker with PCR-confirmed SARS-CoV-2 infection or an uninfected control (not recorded which).

In its sample, this clonotype was seen a few times. This chain uses TRBV6-1 with TRBJ1-2; D is unclear. This CDR3 comprises 15 residues. Germline CDR1 and CDR2: MNHNS and SASEGT. The V end lost 1 base, the J end lost 4 bases, and 13 bases lay between the germline ends. For the CDR3, the DNA is TGTGCCAGCAGTGAAGTCGGGGTAAAGCGCTATGGCTACACCTTC. Translating it yields CASSEVGVKRYGYTF.

This clonotype was seen a handful of times. An end of the junction differs from the germline gene, which may be a read error. The rearrangement links TRBV27 to TRBJ2-5; D is possibly TRBD2 (6 bases). Germline V CDR1 and CDR2: MNHEY, SMNVEV (reference sequence). The CDR3 runs 16 residues. The CDR3 nucleotides are TGTGCCAGCAGTATATCTTGGGCGGGGACCCAAGAGACCCAGTACTTC. Amino acid sequence: CASSISWAGTQETQYF.

The gene calls are TRBV2 and TRBJ1-2; D is uncertain. Germline-derived CDR1 and CDR2 are SNHLY and FYNNEI. Deletions cut 7 bases from V and 7 bases from J, with 16 bases between. The CDR3 runs to 13 residues. CDR3 bases: TGTGCCAGCATCTTGCCGGGGAGTCGTGGCTACACCTTC. Its translation is CASILPGSRGYTF.

This clonotype was seen at least ten times. The V and J genes are TRBV10-3 and TRBJ2-3; D is ambiguous. The CDR3 totals 12 residues. V lost 4 bases, J lost 3 bases, and 5 bases lay in between. CDR1 is ENHRY, CDR2 SYGVKD, per germline. CDR3 sequence: CAISVGTDTQYF. Written as DNA, the CDR3 is TGTGCCATCAGTGTGGGGACAGATACGCAGTATTTT.

The rearrangement joins TRBV18 to TRBJ1-5, with TRBD1 identical over 8 bases. The CDR3 totals 16 residues. Germline V lookup: CDR1 KGHSH, CDR2 LQKENI. J gave up 4 bases and V 4 bases, and 9 bases lay outside the gene matches. Written as DNA, the CDR3 is TGTGCCAGCTCACAGGGACAGGCGCAAGGTAATCAGCCCCAGCATTTT. Its translation is CASSQGQAQGNQPQHF.

This clonotype has ten or more counts. The chain employs TRBV24-1 and TRBJ1-1; D gene uncertain. V was clipped by 0 bases and J by 2 bases, with 0 bases between them. Germline lookup yields CDR1 KGHDR and CDR2 SFDVKD. CDR3 length equals 12 residues. This chain's CDR3 is CATSDLNTEAFF. The CDR3, as DNA: TGTGCCACCAGTGATTTGAACACTGAAGCTTTCTTT.

This clonotype was recorded at least ten times. This sequence joins TRBV6-1 and TRBJ2-5; D may be TRBD1 (6 bases). The germline CDR1 and CDR2 sequences are MNHNS and SASEGT. Trimming removed 10 bases at V and 5 bases at J, with 29 bases between. This CDR3 contains 17 residues. In nucleotides, the CDR3 is TGTGCCAACTCGCCTTTTAACAGGGCTTCCCCGAGGGAGACCCAGTACTTC. This gives the protein CANSPFNRASPRETQYF.